This T cell receptor beta chain was documented in a study of T cells in Graves' hyperthyroidism and ophthalmopathy. Study findings and constraints: The model made its ophthalmopathy prediction, and onset followed a median approximately 7 months later.

This clonotype was seen only a few times. Its antigen is unknown. Researchers amplified the TCR beta CDR3 regions from RNA transcripts. Researchers ran a first-round RT-PCR on the TCR CDR3 using the HTBI primer set. Using its own MiXCR run on the multiplex PCR reads, TCRdb lists one record per CDR3 protein. The profile shows about 600,000 distinct CDR3 sequences, 13% to 15% of them singletons. Orbital computed tomography, thyroid ultrasound, serum thyroxine and TRAb, and clinical symptoms together informed the diagnoses. The germline V gene encodes CDR1 SGHTA and CDR2 FQGTGA. The CDR3 length is 17 residues. The germline V and J ends were trimmed by 3 bases and 0 bases, with 15 bases remaining between them.

The V call is TRBV7-3, the J call TRBJ2-1, with D maybe TRBD2 (7 bases). This receptor was identified in a young woman with Graves' ophthalmopathy. Source material: blood. CDR3 DNA sequence: TGTGCCAGCAGCTTCGGACTAGGGGGGAGCTCCTACAATGAGCAGTTCTTC. Protein: CASSFGLGGSSYNEQFF.